This TCR beta chain was sequenced in a study of T cells in women clearing cervical HPV infection. Study background: Women with histologically confirmed HPV16-related CIN3 or worse, 2 with invasive cancer, served as cases.

Repertoires were generated with immunoSEQ multiplex PCR, while TCRdb's copy carries only in-frame clones and drops some. The sample table includes about 39,000 clones. In germline, CDR1 is SQVTM, CDR2 ANQGSEA. V was shortened by 6 bases and J by 1 base, with 12 bases between the two germline ends. The CDR3 has 13 amino acids. About this clone: The sequence runs out 3 residues before the end of the CDR3; the remainder is reconstructed from the germline J gene.

The rearrangement joins TRBV29-1 to TRBJ1-1; TRBD1 might be the D (5 bases). Sequenced: blood buffy coat. This TCR was sampled from a woman aged 18 to 75 with a cervical HPV16 infection that either progressed to CIN3+ or cleared (not recorded which). CDR3 bases read: TGCAGCGTAAGGGGACTCCGGAACACTGAA. It translates to CSVRGLRNTE. The entire CDR3 reads CSVRGLRNTEAFF.